This T cell receptor (beta chain) was identified during a study of CD8 T cells in Susac syndrome. The CDR3 length is 17 residues. The germline CDR1 and CDR2 sequences are SGHRS and YFSETQ. V gave up 1 base and J gave up 0 bases; unmatched junction bases: 7. Study-wide results and caveats: The authors acknowledged that the study's TCR sequencing and HLA analysis involved relatively few individuals.

Random hexamers were used to reverse transcribe about 0.5 to 1 ug of RNA. TCRdb independently ran MiXCR on the immunoSEQ multiplex PCR reads; one entry per CDR3 protein. Of 150,000 to 200,000 distinct CDR3 sequences listed, approximately 93% are singletons. A note on this clonotype: The antigen is not known.

Negative isolation yielded CD4+ and CD8+ T cells, and FACS enriched TEMRA cells. The TCR sequence derives from a human donor with multiple sclerosis. The J gene is TRBJ2-3, the V gene TRBV5-1; 8 bases align to TRBD2. Sequenced sample: CD4+ T cells from PBMCs. The CDR3: CASSLTSGSTSTDTQYF. The CDR3 DNA follows: TGCGCCAGCAGCTTGACTAGCGGATCCACTAGCACAGATACGCAGTATTTT.